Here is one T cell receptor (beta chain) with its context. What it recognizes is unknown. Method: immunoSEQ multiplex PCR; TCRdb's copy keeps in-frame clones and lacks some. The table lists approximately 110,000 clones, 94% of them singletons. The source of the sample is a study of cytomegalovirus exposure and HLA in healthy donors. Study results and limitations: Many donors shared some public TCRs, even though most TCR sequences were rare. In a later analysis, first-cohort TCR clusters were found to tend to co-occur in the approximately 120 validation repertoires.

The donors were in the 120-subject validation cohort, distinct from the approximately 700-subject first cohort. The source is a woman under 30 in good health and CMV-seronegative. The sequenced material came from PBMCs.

Written as DNA, the CDR3 is TGTGCCAGCAGGGAGGGGTCCGGCGGGCAGCCCCAGCATTTT. This encodes CASREGSGGQPQHF. V gene TRBV2 combines with J gene TRBJ1-5; tentative D call: TRBD1 (5 bases). The V gene lost 6 bases and the J gene lost 7 bases, with 16 bases spanning the gap. CDR1 is SNHLY and CDR2 is FYNNEI in the germline V gene. The CDR3 runs 14 residues.